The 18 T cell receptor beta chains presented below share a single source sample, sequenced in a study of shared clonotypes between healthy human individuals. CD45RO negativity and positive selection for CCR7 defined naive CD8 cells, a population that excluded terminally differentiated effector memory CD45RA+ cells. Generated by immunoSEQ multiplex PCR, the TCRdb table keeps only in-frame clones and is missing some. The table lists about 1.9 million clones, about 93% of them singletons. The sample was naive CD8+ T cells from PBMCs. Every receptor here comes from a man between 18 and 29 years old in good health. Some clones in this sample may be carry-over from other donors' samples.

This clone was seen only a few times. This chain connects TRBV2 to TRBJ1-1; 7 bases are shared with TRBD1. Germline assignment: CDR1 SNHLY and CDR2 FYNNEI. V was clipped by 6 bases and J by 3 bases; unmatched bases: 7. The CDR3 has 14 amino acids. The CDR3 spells CASSTGVGYTEAFF. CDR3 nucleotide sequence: TGTGCCAGCAGCACAGGGGTTGGATACACTGAAGCTTTCTTT.

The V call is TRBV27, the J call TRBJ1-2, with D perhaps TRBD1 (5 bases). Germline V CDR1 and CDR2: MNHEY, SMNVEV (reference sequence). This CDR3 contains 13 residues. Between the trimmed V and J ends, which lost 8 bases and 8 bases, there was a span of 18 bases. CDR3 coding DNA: TGTGCCAGCTCCTCCGCGGGGGGAGAAGGCTACACCTTC. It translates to CASSSAGGEGYTF.

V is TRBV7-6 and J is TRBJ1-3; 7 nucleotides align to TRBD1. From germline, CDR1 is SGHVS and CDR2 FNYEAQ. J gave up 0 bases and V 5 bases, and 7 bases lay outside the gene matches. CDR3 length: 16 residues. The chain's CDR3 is CASSLGGPNSGNTIYF. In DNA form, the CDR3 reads TGTGCCAGCAGCCTAGGGGGCCCCAACTCTGGAAACACCATATATTTT.

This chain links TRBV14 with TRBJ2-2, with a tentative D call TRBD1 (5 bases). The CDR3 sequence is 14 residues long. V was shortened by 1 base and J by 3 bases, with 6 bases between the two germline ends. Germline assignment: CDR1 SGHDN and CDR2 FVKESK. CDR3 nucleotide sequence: TGTGCCAGCAGCCAAGGGGGCCACACCGGGGAGCTGTTTTTT. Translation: CASSQGGHTGELFF.

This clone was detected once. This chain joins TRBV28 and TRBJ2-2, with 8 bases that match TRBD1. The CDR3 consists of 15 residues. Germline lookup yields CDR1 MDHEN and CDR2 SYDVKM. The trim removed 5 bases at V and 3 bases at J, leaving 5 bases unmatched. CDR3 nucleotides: TGTGCCAGCAGTCCGAGGGACAGGTACACCGGGGAGCTGTTTTTT. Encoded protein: CASSPRDRYTGELFF.

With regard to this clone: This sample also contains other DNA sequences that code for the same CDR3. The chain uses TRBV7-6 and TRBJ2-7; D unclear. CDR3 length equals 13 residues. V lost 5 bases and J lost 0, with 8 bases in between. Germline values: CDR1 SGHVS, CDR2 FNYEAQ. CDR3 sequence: CASSLGPSYEQYF. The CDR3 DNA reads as TGTGCCAGCAGCCTAGGGCCCTCCTACGAGCAGTACTTC.

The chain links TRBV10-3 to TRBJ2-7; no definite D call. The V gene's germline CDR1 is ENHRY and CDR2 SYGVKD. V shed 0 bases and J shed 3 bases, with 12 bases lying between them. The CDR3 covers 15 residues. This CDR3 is CAISESFQRNYEQYF. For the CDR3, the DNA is TGTGCCATCAGTGAGTCGTTTCAGAGAAACTACGAGCAGTACTTC.

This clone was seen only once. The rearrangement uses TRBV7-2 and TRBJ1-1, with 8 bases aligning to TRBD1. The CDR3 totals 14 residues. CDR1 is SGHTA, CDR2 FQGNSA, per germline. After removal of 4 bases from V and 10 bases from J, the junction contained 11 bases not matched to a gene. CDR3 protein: CASSSGGGFFGAFF. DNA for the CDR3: TGTGCCAGCAGCTCAGGGGGCGGGTTTTTTGGAGCTTTCTTT.

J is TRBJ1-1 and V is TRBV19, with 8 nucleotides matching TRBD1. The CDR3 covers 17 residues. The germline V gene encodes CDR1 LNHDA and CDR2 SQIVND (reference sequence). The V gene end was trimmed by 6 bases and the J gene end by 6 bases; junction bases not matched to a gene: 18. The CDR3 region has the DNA TGTGCCAGTAGACCAGGATGGGACAGGTTCGAAGTTGCTGAAGCTTTCTTT. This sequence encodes CASRPGWDRFEVAEAFF.

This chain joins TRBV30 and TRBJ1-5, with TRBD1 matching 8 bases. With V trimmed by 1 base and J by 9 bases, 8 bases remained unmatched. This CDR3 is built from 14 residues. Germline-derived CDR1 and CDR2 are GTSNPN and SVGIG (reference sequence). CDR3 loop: CAWSAGQGSWPQHF. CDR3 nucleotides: TGTGCCTGGAGTGCAGGACAGGGTTCGTGGCCCCAGCATTTT.

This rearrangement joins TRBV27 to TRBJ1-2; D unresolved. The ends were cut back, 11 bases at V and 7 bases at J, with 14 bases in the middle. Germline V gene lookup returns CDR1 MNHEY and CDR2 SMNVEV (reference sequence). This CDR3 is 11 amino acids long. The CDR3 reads CAVGDIGGYTF. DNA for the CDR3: TGTGCCGTTGGGGATATAGGTGGCTACACCTTC.

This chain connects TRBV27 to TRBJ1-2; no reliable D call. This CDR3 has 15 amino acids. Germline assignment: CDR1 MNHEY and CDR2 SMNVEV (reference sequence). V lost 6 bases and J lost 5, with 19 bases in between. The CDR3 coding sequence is TGTGCCAGCAGATCCCTCCAGACCGAATTATATGGCTACACCTTC. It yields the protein CASRSLQTELYGYTF.

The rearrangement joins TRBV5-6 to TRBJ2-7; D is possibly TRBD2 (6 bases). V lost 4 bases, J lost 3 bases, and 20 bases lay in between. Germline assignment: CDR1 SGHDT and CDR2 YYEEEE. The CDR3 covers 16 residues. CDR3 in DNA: TGTGCCAGCAGCGCCTTCCCTAGTGGGAGGTACTACGAGCAGTACTTC. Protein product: CASSAFPSGRYYEQYF.

Written as DNA, the CDR3 is TGTGCCAGCAGTTGGGCCGGGACACACAATGAGCAGTTCTTC. Translated, it gives CASSWAGTHNEQFF. V gene TRBV27 combines with J gene TRBJ2-1; possible D gene TRBD1, 6 bases. The germline V gene has CDR1 MNHEY and CDR2 SMNVEV (reference sequence). There are 14 residues in the CDR3. The ends were cut back, 4 bases at V and 5 bases at J, with 12 bases in the middle.

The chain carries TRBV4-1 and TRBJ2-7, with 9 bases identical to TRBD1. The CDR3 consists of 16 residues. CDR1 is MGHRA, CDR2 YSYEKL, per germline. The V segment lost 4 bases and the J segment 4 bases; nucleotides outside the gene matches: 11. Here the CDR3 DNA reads TGCGCCAGCAGCCCACTCCCGGGACAGGGACTGTACGAGCAGTACTTC. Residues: CASSPLPGQGLYEQYF.

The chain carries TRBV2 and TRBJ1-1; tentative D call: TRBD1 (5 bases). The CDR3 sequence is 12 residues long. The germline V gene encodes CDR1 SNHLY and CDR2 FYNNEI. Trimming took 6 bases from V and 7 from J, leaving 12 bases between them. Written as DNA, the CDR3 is TGTGCCAGCAGGGTAGACAGCAATGAAGCTTTCTTT. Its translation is CASRVDSNEAFF.

The CDR3 region has the DNA TGTGCCAGCAGCTTACAAGCTCTCCGGGGCGAGCAGTACTTC. As protein: CASSLQALRGEQYF. The chain combines TRBV13 with TRBJ2-7; perhaps TRBD2 as D (5 bases). From germline, CDR1 is PRHDT and CDR2 FYEKMQ (reference sequence). V was pared by 2 bases and J by 6 bases, with 14 bases between. This CDR3 has 14 amino acids.

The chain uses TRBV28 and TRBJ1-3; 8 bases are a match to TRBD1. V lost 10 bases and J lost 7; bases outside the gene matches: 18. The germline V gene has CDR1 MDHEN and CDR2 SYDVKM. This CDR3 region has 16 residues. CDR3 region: CATSYTRPGQDNTIYF. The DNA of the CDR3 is TGTGCCACTAGTTATACTCGGCCGGGACAGGACAACACCATATATTTT.